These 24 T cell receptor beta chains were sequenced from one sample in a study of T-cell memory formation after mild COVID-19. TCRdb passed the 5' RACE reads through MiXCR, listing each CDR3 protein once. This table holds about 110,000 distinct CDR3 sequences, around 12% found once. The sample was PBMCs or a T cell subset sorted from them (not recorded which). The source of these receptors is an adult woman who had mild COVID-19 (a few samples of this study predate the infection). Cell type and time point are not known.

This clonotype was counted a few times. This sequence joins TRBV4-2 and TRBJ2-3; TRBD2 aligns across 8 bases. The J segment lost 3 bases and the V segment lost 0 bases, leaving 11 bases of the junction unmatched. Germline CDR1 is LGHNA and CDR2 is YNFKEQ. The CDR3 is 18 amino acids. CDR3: CASSQDLGLGFRTDTQYF. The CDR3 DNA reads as TGTGCCAGCAGCCAAGATCTGGGACTAGGCTTTAGAACAGATACGCAGTATTTT.

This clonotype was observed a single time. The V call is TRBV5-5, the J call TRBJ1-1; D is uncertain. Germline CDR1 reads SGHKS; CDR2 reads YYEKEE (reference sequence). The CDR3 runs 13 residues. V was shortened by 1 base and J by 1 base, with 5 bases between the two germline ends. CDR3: CASSLWENTEAFF. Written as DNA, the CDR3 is TGTGCCAGCAGCTTGTGGGAGAACACTGAAGCTTTCTTT.

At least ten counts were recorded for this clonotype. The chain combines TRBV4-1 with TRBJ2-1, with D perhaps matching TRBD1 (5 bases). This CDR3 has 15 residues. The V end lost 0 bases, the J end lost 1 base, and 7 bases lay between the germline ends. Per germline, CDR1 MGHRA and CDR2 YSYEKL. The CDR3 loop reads CASSQDPGSYNEQFF. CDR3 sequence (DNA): TGCGCCAGCAGCCAAGATCCAGGGTCCTACAATGAGCAGTTCTTC.

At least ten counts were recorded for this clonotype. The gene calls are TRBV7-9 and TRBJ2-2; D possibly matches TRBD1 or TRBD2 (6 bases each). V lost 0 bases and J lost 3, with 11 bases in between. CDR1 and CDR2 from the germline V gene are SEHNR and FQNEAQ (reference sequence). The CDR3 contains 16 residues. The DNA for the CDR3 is TGTGCCAGCAGCTTAGCGCCCGGGGGCTACACCGGGGAGCTGTTTTTT. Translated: CASSLAPGGYTGELFF.

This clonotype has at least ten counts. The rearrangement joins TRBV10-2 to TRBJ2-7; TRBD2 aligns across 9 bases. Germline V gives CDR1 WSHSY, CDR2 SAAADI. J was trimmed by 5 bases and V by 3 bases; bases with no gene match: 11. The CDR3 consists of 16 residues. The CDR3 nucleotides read TGCGCCAGCAGTGAATCAGTAGCGGGAGTCCTGGACGAGCAGTACTTC. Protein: CASSESVAGVLDEQYF.

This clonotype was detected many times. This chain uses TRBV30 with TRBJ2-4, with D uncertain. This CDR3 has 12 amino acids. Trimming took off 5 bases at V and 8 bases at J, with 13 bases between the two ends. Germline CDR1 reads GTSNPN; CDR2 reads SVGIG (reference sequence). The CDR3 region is CAWSKEWDIQYF. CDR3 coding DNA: TGTGCCTGGTCCAAGGAGTGGGACATTCAGTACTTC.

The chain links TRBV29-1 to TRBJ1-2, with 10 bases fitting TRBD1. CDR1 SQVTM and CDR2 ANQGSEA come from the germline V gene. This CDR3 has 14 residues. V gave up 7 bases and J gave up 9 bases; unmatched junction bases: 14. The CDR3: CSAGTGVNRNRYTF. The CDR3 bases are TGCAGCGCCGGGACAGGGGTCAATCGGAACCGCTACACCTTC.

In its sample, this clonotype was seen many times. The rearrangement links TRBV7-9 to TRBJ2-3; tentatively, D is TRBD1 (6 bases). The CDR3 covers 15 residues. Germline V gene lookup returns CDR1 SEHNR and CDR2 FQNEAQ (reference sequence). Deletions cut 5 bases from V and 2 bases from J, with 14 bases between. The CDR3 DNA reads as TGTGCCAGCAGCCGAGGACAGCACCTCACAGATACGCAGTATTTT. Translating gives CASSRGQHLTDTQYF.

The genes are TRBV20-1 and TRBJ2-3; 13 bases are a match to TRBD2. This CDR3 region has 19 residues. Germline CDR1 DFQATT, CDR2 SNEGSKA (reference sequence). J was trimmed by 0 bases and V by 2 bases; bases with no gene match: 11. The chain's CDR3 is CSARFSHWTSGGSTDTQYF. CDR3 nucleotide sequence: TGCAGTGCTAGATTCAGCCATTGGACTAGCGGGGGTAGCACAGATACGCAGTATTTT.

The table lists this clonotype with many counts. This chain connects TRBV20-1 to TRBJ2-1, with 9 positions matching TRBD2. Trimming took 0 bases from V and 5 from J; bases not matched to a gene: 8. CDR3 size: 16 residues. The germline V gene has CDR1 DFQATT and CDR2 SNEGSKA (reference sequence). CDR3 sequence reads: CSARDPERGENNEQFF. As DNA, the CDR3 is TGCAGTGCTAGAGATCCTGAGCGGGGGGAAAACAATGAGCAGTTCTTC.

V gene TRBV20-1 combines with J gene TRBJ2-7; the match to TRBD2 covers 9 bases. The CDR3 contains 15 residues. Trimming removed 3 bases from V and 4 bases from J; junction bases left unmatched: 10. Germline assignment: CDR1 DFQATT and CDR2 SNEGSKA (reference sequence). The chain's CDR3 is CSARWSVSGSYEQYF. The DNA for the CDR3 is TGCAGTGCTAGGTGGAGCGTTAGCGGGAGTTACGAGCAGTACTTC.

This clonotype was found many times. The CDR3 loop reads CASSYQTQETQYF. For the CDR3, the DNA is TGTGCCAGCAGTTACCAGACTCAAGAGACCCAGTACTTC. The chain has TRBV6-2 or TRBV6-3 and TRBJ2-5; D uncertain. V was pared by 2 bases and J by 2 bases, with 6 bases between. From germline, CDR1 is MNHEY and CDR2 SVGEGT. The CDR3 length is 13 residues.

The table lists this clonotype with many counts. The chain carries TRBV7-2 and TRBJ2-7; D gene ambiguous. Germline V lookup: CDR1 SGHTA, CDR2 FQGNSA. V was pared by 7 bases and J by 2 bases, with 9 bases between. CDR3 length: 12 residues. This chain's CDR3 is CASIKGPYEQYF. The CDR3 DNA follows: TGTGCCAGCATCAAGGGTCCCTACGAGCAGTACTTC.

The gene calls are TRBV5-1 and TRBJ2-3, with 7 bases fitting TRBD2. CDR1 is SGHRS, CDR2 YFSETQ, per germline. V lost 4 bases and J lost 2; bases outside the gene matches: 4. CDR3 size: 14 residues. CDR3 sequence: CASSPLADTDTQYF. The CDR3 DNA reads TGCGCCAGCAGCCCGCTAGCGGACACAGATACGCAGTATTTT.

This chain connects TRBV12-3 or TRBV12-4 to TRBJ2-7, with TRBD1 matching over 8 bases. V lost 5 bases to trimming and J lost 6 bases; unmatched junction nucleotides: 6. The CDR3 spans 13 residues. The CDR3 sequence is CASSDPGTGEQYF. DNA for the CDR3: TGTGCCAGCAGTGACCCCGGGACAGGCGAGCAGTACTTC.

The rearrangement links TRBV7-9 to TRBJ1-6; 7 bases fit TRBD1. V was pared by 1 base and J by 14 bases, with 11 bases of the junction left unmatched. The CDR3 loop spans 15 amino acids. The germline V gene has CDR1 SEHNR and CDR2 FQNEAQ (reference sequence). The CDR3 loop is CASSLGTGTDQSLHF. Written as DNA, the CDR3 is TGTGCCAGCAGCTTAGGTACCGGGACAGATCAGTCCCTCCACTTT.

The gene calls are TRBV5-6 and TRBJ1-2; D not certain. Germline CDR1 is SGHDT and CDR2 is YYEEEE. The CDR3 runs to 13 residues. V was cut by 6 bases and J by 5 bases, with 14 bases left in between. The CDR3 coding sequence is TGTGCCAGCACCCTCCTATGGGAGTATGGCTACACCTTC. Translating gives CASTLLWEYGYTF.

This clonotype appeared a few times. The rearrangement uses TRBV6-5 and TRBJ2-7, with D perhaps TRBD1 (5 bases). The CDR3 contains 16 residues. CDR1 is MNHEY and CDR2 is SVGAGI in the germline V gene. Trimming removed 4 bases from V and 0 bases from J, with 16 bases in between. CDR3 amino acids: CASSSTPRVRSYEQYF. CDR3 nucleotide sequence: TGTGCCAGCAGTTCGACCCCCAGGGTACGCTCCTACGAGCAGTACTTC.

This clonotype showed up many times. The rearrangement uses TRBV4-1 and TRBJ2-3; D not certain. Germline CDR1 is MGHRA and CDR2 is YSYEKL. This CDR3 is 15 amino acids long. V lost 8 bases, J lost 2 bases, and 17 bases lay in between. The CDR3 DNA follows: TGCGCCAGCGCCACAACCTGGGTGTACACAGATACGCAGTATTTT. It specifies CASATTWVYTDTQYF.

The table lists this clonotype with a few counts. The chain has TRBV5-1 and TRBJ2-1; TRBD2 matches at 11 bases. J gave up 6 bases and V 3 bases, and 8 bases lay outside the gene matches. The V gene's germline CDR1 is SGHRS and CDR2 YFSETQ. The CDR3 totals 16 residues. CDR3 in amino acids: CASSSDLAGGVNEQFF. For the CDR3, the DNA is TGCGCCAGCAGCTCTGACCTAGCGGGAGGTGTCAATGAGCAGTTCTTC.

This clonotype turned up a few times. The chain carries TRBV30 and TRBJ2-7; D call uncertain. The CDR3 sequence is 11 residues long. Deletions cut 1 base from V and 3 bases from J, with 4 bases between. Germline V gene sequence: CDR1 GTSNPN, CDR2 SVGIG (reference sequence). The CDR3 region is CAWSDVYEQYF. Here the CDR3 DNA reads TGTGCCTGGAGTGATGTCTACGAGCAGTACTTC. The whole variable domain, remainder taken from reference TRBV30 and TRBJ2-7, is SQTIHQWPATLVQPVGSPLSLECTVEGTSNPNLYWYRQAAGRGLQLLFYSVGIGQISSEVPQNLSASRPQDRQFILSSKKLLLSDSGFYLCAWSDVYEQYFGPGTRLTVT.

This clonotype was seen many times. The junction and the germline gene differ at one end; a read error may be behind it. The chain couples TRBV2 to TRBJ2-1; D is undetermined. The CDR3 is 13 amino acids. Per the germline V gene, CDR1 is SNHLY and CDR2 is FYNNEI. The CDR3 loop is CASSSSEYNEQLF. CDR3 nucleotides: TGTGCCAGCAGTAGTTCCGAATACAATGAGCAGCTCTTC.

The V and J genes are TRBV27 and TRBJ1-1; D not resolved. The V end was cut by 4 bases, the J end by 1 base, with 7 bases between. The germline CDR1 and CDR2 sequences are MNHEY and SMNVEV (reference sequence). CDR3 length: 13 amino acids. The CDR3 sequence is CASSSIWNTEAFF. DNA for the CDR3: TGTGCCAGCAGTTCCATCTGGAACACTGAAGCTTTCTTT.

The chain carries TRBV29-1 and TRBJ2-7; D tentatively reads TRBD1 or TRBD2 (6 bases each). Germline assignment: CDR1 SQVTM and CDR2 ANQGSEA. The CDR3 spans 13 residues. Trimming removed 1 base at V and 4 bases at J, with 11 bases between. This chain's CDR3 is CSVEVPGAYEQYF. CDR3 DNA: TGCAGCGTTGAAGTGCCGGGGGCTTACGAGCAGTACTTC.